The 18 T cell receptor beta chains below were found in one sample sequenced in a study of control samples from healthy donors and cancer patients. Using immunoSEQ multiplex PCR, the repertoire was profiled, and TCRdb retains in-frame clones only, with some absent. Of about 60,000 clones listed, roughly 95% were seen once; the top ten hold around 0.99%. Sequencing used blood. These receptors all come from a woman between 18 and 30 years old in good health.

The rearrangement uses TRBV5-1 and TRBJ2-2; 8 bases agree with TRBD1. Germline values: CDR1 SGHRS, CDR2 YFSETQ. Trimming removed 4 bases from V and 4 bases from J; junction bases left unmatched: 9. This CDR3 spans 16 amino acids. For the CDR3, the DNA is TGCGCCAGCAGCATTTCCGGGACAGGAGGCACCGGGGAGCTGTTTTTT. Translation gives CASSISGTGGTGELFF.

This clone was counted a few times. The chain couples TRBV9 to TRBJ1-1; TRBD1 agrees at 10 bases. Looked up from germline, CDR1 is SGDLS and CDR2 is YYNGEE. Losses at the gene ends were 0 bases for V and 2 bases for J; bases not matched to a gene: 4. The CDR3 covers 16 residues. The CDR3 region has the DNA TGTGCCAGCAGCGTAGTGGACAGGGGGGCCAACACTGAAGCTTTCTTT. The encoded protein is CASSVVDRGANTEAFF.

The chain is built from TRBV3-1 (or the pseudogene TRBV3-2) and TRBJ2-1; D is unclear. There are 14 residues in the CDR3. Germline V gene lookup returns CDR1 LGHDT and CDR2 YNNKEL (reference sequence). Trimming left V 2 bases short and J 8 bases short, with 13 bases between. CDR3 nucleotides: TGTGCCAGCAGCCAACGTAGGCAGAACTATGAGCAGTTCTTC. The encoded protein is CASSQRRQNYEQFF.

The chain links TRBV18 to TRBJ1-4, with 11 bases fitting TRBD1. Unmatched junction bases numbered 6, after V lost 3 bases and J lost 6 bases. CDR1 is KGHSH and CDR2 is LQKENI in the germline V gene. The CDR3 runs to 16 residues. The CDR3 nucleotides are TGTGCCAGCTCACCCGGGACAGGGGGAATTCATGAAAAACTGTTTTTT. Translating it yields CASSPGTGGIHEKLFF.

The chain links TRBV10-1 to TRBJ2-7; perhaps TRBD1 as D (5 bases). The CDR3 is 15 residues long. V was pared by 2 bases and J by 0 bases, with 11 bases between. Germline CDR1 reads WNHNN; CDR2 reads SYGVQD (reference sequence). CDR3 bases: TGCGCCAGCAGTGAGGACAGCCTAAACTCCTACGAGCAGTACTTC. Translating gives CASSEDSLNSYEQYF.

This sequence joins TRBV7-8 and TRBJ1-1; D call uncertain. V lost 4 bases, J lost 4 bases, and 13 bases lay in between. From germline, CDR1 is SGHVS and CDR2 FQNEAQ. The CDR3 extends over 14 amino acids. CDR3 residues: CASSSQPSGTEAFF. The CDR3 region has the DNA TGTGCCAGCAGCTCACAGCCCTCAGGCACTGAAGCTTTCTTT.

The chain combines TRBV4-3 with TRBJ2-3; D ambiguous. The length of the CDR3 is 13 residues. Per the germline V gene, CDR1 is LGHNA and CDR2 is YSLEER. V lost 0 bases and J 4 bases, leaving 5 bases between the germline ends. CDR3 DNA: TGCGCCAGCAGCCAAGACTCCCCAGATACGCAGTATTTT. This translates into CASSQDSPDTQYF.

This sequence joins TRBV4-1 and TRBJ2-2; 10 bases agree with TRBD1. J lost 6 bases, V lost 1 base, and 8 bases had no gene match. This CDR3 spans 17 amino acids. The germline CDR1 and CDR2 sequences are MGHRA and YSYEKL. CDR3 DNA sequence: TGCGCCAGCAGCCAAGGACGACAGGGGGCGCGAGCCGGGGAGCTGTTTTTT. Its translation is CASSQGRQGARAGELFF.

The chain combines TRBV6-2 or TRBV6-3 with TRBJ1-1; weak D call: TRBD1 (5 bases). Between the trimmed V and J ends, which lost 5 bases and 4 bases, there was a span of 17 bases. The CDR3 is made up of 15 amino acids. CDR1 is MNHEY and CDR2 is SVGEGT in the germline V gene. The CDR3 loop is CASSTAGRGVTEAFF. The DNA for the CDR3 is TGTGCCAGCAGTACGGCCGGGCGGGGGGTCACTGAAGCTTTCTTT.

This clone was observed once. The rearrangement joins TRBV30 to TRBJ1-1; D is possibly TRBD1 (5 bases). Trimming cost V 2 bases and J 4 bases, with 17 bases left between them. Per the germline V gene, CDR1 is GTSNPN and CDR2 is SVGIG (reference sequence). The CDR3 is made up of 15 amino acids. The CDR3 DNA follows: TGTGCCTGGAGTAAGACGGGGAAAAGGGGCACTGAAGCTTTCTTT. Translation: CAWSKTGKRGTEAFF.

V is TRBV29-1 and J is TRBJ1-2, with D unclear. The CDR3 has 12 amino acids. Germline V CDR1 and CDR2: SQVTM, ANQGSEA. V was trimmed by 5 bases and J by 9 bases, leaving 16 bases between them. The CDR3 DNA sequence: TGCAGCGTTCTGCCTGCTAACGGTCGCTACACCTTC. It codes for CSVLPANGRYTF.

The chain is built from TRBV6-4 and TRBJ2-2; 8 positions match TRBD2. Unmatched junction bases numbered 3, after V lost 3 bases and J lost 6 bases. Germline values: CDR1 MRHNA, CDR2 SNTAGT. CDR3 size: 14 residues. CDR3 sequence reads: CASSDWTSPGELFF. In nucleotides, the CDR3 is TGTGCCAGCAGTGATTGGACTAGCCCCGGGGAGCTGTTTTTT.

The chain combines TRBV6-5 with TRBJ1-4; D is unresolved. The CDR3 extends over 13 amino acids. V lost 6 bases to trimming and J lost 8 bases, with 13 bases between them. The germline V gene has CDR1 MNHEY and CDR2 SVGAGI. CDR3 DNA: TGTGCCAGCAGAAGGGCGGAGAGCGAAAAACTGTTTTTT. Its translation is CASRRAESEKLFF.

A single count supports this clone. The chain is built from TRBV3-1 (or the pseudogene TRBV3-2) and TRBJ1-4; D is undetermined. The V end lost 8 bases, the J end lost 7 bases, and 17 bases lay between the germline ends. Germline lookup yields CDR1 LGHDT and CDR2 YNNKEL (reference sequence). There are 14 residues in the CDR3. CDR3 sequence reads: CASGVLVAGEKLFF. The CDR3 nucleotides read TGTGCCAGCGGAGTACTAGTTGCCGGTGAAAAACTGTTTTTT.

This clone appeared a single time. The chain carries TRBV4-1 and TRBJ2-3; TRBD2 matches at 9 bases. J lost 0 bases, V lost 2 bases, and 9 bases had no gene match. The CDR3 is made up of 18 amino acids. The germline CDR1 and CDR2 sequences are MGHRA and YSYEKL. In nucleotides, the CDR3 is TGCGCCAGCAGCCAAATGGTAGCGGGGGTCCCTAGCACAGATACGCAGTATTTT. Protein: CASSQMVAGVPSTDTQYF.

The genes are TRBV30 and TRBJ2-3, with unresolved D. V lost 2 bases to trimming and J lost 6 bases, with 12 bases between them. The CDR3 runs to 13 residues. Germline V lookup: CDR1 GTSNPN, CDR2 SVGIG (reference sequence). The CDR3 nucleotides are TGTGCCTGGAGTACCCTCGACGGGGATACGCAGTATTTT. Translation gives CAWSTLDGDTQYF.

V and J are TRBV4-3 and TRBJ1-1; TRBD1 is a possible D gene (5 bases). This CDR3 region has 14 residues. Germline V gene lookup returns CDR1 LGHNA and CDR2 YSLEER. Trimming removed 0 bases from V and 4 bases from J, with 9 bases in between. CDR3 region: CASSQDGRVTEAFF. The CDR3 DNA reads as TGCGCCAGCAGCCAAGACGGCAGGGTCACTGAAGCTTTCTTT.

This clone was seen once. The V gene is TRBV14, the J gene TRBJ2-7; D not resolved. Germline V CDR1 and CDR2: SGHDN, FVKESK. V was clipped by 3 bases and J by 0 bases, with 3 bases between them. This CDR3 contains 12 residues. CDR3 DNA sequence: TGTGCCAGCAGCCATTACTCCTACGAGCAGTACTTC. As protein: CASSHYSYEQYF. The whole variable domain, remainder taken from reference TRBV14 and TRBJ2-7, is EAGVTQFPSHSVIEKGQTVTLRCDPISGHDNLYWYRRVMGKEIKFLLHFVKESKQDESGMPNNRFLAERTGGTYSTLKVQPAELEDSGVYFCASSHYSYEQYFGPGTRLTVT.